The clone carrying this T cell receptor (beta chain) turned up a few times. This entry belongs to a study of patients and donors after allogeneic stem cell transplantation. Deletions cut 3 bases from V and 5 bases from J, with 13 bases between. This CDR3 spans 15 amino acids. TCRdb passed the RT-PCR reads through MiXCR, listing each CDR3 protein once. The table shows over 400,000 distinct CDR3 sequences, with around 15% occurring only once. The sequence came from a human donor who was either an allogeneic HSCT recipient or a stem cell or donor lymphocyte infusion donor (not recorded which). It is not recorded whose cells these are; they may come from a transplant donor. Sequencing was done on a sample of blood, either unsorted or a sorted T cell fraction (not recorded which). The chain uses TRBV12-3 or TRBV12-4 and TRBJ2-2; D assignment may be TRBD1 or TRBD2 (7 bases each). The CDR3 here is CASSFGRGRTGELFF. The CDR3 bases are TGTGCCAGCAGTTTTGGGAGGGGGCGAACCGGGGAGCTGTTTTTT.